A single sample is the source of the 2 T cell receptor beta chains below, sequenced in a study of shared clonotypes between healthy human individuals. The protocol was immunoSEQ multiplex PCR, while the TCRdb copy is restricted to in-frame clones and leaves out a portion. The sample holds approximately 500,000 clones, around 96% seen once. Sample: naive CD4+ T cells sorted from blood. Subset noted: CD45RA+ positively selected. The origin of the receptors is a woman between 25 and 40 years old in good health.

The sample holds one count of this clone. The gene calls are TRBV5-4 and TRBJ2-7, with D perhaps TRBD2 (5 bases). Germline CDR1 is SGHNT and CDR2 is YYREEE (reference sequence). The CDR3 runs 14 residues. Trimming took 3 bases from V and 0 from J, leaving 10 bases between them. CDR3 nucleotides: TGTGCCAGCAGCTCGACGGGGTACTCCTACGAGCAGTACTTC. This translates into CASSSTGYSYEQYF.

The chain links TRBV28 to TRBJ1-3, with a weak D call TRBD1 (5 bases). CDR1 and CDR2 from the germline V gene are MDHEN and SYDVKM. The ends were cut back, 3 bases at V and 4 bases at J, with 10 bases in the middle. The CDR3 is made up of 14 amino acids. Here the CDR3 reads CASSFGTEGNTIYF. The CDR3, as DNA: TGTGCCAGCAGTTTCGGGACGGAAGGAAACACCATATATTTT.